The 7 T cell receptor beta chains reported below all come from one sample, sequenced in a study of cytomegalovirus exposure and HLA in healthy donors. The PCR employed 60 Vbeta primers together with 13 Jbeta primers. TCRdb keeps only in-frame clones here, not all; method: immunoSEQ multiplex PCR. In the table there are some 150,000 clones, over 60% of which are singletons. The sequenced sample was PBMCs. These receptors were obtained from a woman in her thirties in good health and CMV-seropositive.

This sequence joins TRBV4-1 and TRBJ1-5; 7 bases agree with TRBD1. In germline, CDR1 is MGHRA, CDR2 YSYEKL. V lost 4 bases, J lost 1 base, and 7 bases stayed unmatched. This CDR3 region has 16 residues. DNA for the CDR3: TGCGCCAGCAGCCCGCGACAGGGAGAAAGCAATCAGCCCCAGCATTTT. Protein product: CASSPRQGESNQPQHF.

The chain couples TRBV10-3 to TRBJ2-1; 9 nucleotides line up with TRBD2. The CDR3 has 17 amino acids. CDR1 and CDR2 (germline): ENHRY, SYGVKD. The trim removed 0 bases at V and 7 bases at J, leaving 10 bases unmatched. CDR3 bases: TGTGCCATCAGTGAGTCGAAAGGCGGGAGGGTATTAAATGAGCAGTTCTTC. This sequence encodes CAISESKGGRVLNEQFF.

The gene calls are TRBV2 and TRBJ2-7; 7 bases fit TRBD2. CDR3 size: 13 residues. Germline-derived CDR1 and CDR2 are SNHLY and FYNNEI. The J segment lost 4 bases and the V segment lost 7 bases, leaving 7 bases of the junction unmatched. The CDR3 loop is CASTAGEWYEQYF. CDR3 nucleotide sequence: TGTGCCAGCACGGCGGGAGAGTGGTACGAGCAGTACTTC.

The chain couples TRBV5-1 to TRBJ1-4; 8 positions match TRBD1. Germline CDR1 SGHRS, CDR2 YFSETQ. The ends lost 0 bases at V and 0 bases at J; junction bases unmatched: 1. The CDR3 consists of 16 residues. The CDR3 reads CASSLEGQATNEKLFF. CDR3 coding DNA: TGCGCCAGCAGCTTGGAGGGACAGGCAACTAATGAAAAACTGTTTTTT.

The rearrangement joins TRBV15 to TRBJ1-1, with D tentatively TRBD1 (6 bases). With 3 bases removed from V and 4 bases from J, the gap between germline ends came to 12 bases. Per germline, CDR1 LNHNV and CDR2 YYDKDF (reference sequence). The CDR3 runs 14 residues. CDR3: CATSRREGGTEAFF. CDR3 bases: TGTGCCACCAGCAGGAGGGAAGGGGGCACTGAAGCTTTCTTT.

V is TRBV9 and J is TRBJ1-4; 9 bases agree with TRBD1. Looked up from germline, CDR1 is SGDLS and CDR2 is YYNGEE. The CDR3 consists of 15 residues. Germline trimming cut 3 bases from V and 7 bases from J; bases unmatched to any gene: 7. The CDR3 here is CASSGGGQGVEKLFF. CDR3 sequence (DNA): TGTGCCAGCAGCGGGGGGGGACAGGGTGTTGAAAAACTGTTTTTT.

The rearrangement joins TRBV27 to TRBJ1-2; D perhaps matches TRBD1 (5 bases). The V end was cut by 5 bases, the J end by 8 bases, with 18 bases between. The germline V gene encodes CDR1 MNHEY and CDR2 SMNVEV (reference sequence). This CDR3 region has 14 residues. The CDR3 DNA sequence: TGTGCCAGCAGTAGACCGGGACTCTCGTCAGGCTACACCTTC. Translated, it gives CASSRPGLSSGYTF.